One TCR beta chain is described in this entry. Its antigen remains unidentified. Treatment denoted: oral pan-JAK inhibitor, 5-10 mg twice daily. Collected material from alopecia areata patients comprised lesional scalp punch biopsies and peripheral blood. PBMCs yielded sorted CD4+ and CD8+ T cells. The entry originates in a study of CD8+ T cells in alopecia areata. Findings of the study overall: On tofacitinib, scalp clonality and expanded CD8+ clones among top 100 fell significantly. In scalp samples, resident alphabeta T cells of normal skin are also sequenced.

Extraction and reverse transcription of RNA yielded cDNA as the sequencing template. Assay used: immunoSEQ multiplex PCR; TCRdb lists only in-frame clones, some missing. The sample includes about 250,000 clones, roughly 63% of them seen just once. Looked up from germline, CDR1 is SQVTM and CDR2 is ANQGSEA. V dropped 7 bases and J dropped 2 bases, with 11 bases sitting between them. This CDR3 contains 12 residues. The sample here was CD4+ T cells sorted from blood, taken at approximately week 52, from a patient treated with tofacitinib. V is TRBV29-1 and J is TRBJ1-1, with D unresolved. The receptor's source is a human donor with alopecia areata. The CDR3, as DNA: TGCAGCGCCGAAGGCGGTAACACTGAAGCTTTCTTT. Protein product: CSAEGGNTEAFF.